Below, 18 T cell receptor beta chains from the same sample are listed, as sequenced in a study of T cell responses to AZD1222 COVID-19 vaccine. The protocol was immunoSEQ multiplex PCR, while the TCRdb copy is restricted to in-frame clones and leaves out a portion. The top ten clones hold roughly 1.1% of a sample with some 120,000 clones, around 90% of them seen once. Sequencing was performed on peripheral blood, taken on day 0 of AZD1222 vaccination. The source of these receptors is an adult in good health.

The rearrangement uses TRBV5-1 and TRBJ2-7, with TRBD2 matching 7 bases. CDR3 size: 15 residues. Germline lookup yields CDR1 SGHRS and CDR2 YFSETQ. V dropped 2 bases and J dropped 5; count of bases not matched to a gene: 10. This chain's CDR3 is CASSFGRGSRNEQYF. In nucleotides, the CDR3 is TGCGCCAGCAGCTTTGGGAGGGGCTCAAGGAACGAGCAGTACTTC.

The CDR3 loop reads CASSPDVGDVRTMGQFF. As DNA, the CDR3 is TGTGCCAGCAGTCCGGACGTGGGGGATGTACGGACAATGGGGCAGTTCTTC. The rearrangement links TRBV25-1 to TRBJ2-1; tentatively, D is TRBD1 or TRBD2 (5 bases each). The germline gives CDR1 MGHDK, CDR2 SYGVNS. V gave up 5 bases and J gave up 12 bases, with 29 bases separating them. This CDR3 has 17 residues.

The chain joins TRBV25-1 to TRBJ2-1, with TRBD2 identical over 10 bases. This CDR3 comprises 14 residues. V was pared by 8 bases and J by 5 bases, with 6 bases of the junction left unmatched. Germline V gene lookup returns CDR1 MGHDK and CDR2 SYGVNS. The CDR3 DNA follows: TGTGCCAGCGAGCGGGGGGGCCGGGACAATGAGCAGTTCTTC. As protein: CASERGGRDNEQFF.

The CDR3 DNA reads TGTGCCAGCACCTCCCGGACAGGGTATGGCTACACCTTC. It yields the protein CASTSRTGYGYTF. The chain carries TRBV6-5 and TRBJ1-2; 8 bases are shared with TRBD1. V was clipped by 7 bases and J by 5 bases; unmatched bases: 6. CDR1 is MNHEY, CDR2 SVGAGI, per germline. The CDR3 covers 13 residues.

J is TRBJ1-1 and V is TRBV18; 7 positions match TRBD1. Germline CDR1 is KGHSH and CDR2 is LQKENI. V lost 0 bases, J lost 2 bases, and 6 bases stayed unmatched. CDR3 length: 16 residues. The CDR3 DNA is TGTGCCAGCTCACCACCGGGGGACAGAGAAAACACTGAAGCTTTCTTT. The encoded protein is CASSPPGDRENTEAFF.

The V and J genes are TRBV6-5 and TRBJ2-2, with 12 bases aligning to TRBD2. The CDR3 length is 15 residues. The V gene end was trimmed by 5 bases and the J gene end by 6 bases; junction bases not matched to a gene: 4. Germline CDR1 is MNHEY and CDR2 is SVGAGI. Here the CDR3 reads CASSLAGGPPGELFF. The CDR3 DNA follows: TGTGCCAGCAGTCTAGCGGGGGGGCCTCCCGGGGAGCTGTTTTTT.

The chain carries TRBV6-1 and TRBJ2-2; possibly TRBD1 or TRBD2 for D (5 bases each). In germline, CDR1 is MNHNS, CDR2 SASEGT. V lost 3 bases, J lost 8 bases, and 16 bases lay in between. The CDR3 is 15 residues long. The CDR3 DNA sequence: TGTGCCAGCAGTGACAGGGCCCAGTGGGAGGGGGAGCTGTTTTTT. It specifies CASSDRAQWEGELFF.

The chain has TRBV2 and TRBJ1-5, with D uncertain. Germline V CDR1 and CDR2: SNHLY, FYNNEI. V gave up 8 bases and J gave up 5 bases, with 10 bases separating them. The CDR3 runs 12 residues. The CDR3 nucleotides read TGTGCCAGCGCCAGGACCGATCAGCCCCAGCATTTT. Its protein product is CASARTDQPQHF.

The rearrangement uses TRBV6-6 and TRBJ1-2; D is possibly TRBD1 (5 bases). This CDR3 contains 14 residues. Germline V gene lookup returns CDR1 MNHNY and CDR2 SVGAGI (reference sequence). Trimming removed 5 bases at V and 2 bases at J, with 12 bases between. The CDR3 reads CASSVPGTNYGYTF. The CDR3 DNA is TGTGCCAGCAGTGTACCCGGGACGAACTATGGCTACACCTTC.

The V gene is TRBV6-1, the J gene TRBJ1-4, with 7 nucleotides matching TRBD1. The CDR3 consists of 15 residues. V dropped 3 bases and J dropped 3; count of bases not matched to a gene: 4. Germline V CDR1 and CDR2: MNHNS, SASEGT. The CDR3 protein is CASSETGLANEKLFF. For the CDR3, the DNA is TGTGCCAGCAGTGAGACAGGGTTAGCTAATGAAAAACTGTTTTTT.

This clone is a singleton in its sample. The V call is TRBV2, the J call TRBJ1-6; weak D call: TRBD1 (5 bases). Germline V gene lookup returns CDR1 SNHLY and CDR2 FYNNEI. The CDR3 has 12 residues. V lost 6 bases and J lost 8, with 8 bases in between. The CDR3: CASRGQDSPLHF. The CDR3 nucleotides read TGTGCCAGCAGGGGGCAAGATTCACCCCTCCACTTT.

CDR3 sequence: CASSQVQVTEAFF. The CDR3 DNA sequence: TGTGCCAGCAGTCAGGTACAGGTTACTGAAGCTTTCTTT. The J gene is TRBJ1-1, the V gene TRBV7-9; the D gene is possibly TRBD1 (5 bases). From germline, CDR1 is SEHNR and CDR2 FQNEAQ (reference sequence). Deletions cut 6 bases from V and 5 bases from J, with 13 bases between. There are 13 residues in the CDR3.

V and J are TRBV30 and TRBJ1-2; 8 positions agree with TRBD1. Germline assignment: CDR1 GTSNPN and CDR2 SVGIG (reference sequence). V was clipped by 3 bases and J by 6 bases; unmatched bases: 12. The CDR3 spans 15 residues. The CDR3 coding sequence is TGTGCCTGGAGGAACCAGGGGGCGCAAACCCATGGCTACACCTTC. It is translated as CAWRNQGAQTHGYTF.

The chain combines TRBV27 with TRBJ2-4; the D is unclear. Trimming shortened V by 2 bases and J by 4 bases, and 6 bases separated the two germline ends. Germline assignment: CDR1 MNHEY and CDR2 SMNVEV (reference sequence). The CDR3 has 13 amino acids. CDR3 amino acids: CASSLVSKNIQYF. The CDR3 coding sequence is TGTGCCAGCAGTTTAGTTTCGAAAAACATTCAGTACTTC.

This chain uses TRBV4-1 with TRBJ2-5; a possible D gene is TRBD1 (6 bases). Per germline, CDR1 MGHRA and CDR2 YSYEKL. V lost 2 bases and J lost 5, with 9 bases in between. The length of the CDR3 is 13 residues. The CDR3 protein is CASSQTGQETQYF. CDR3 nucleotides: TGCGCCAGCAGCCAAACAGGGCAGGAGACCCAGTACTTC.

The chain joins TRBV4-2 to TRBJ1-1, with 12 bases aligning to TRBD1. Trimming removed 4 bases from V and 0 bases from J; junction bases left unmatched: 3. This CDR3 has 16 amino acids. Germline V gives CDR1 LGHNA, CDR2 YNFKEQ. The DNA for the CDR3 is TGTGCCAGCAGCCTGGGACAGGGGGCGGTGAACACTGAAGCTTTCTTT. This sequence encodes CASSLGQGAVNTEAFF.

This sequence joins TRBV19 and TRBJ2-3; D possibly matches TRBD1 or TRBD2 (6 bases each). The CDR3 runs to 15 residues. Germline V CDR1 and CDR2: LNHDA, SQIVND (reference sequence). V was cut by 8 bases and J by 3 bases, with 18 bases left in between. The CDR3 spells CASDTHQGTTDTQYF. Written as DNA, the CDR3 is TGTGCCAGTGACACCCACCAGGGGACTACAGATACGCAGTATTTT.

The rearrangement links TRBV9 to TRBJ2-7, with D possibly matching TRBD2 (6 bases). This CDR3 contains 15 residues. The germline V gene encodes CDR1 SGDLS and CDR2 YYNGEE. Trimming took off 4 bases at V and 0 bases at J, with 14 bases between the two ends. For the CDR3, the DNA is TGTGCCAGCAGCATTTCCGGGGGTCCCTCCTACGAGCAGTACTTC. This sequence encodes CASSISGGPSYEQYF.